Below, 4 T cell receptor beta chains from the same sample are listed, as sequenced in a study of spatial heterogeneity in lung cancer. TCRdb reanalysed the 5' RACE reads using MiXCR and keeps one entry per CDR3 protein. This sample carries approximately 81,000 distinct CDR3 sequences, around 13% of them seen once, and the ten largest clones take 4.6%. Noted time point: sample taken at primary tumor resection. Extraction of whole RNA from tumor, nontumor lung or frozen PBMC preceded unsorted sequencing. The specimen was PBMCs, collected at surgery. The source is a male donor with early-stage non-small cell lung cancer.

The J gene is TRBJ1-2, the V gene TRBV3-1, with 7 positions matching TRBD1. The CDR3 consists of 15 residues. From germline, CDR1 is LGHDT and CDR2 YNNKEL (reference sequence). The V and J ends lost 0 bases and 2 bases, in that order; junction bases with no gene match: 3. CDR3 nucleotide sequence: TGTGCCAGCAGCCAAGACCTACAGGGGAACTATGGCTACACCTTC. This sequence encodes CASSQDLQGNYGYTF.

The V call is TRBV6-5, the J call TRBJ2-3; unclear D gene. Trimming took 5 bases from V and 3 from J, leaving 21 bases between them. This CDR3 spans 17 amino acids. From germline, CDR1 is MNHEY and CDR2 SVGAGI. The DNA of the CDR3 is TGTGCCAGCAGTCTCCAATATTCCAGGTGGGAAACAGATACGCAGTATTTT. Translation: CASSLQYSRWETDTQYF.

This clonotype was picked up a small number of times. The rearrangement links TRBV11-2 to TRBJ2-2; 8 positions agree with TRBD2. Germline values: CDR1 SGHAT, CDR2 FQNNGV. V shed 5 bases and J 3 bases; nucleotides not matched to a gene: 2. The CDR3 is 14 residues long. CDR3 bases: TGTGCCAGCAGCGTTAGCGGGGACACCGGGGAGCTGTTTTTT. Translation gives CASSVSGDTGELFF.

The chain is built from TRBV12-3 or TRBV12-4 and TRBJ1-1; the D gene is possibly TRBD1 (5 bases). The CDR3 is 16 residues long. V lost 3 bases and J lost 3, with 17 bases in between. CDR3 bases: TGTGCCAGCAGTTTCGGCTACGGGGGAAGCGACACTGAAGCTTTCTTT. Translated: CASSFGYGGSDTEAFF.